A selection of T cell receptor beta chains follows, all from one sample in a study of T cell responses to AZD1222 COVID-19 vaccine. Using immunoSEQ multiplex PCR, the repertoire was profiled, and TCRdb retains in-frame clones only, with some absent. This table holds roughly 100,000 clones, less than 95% found once. This specimen was peripheral blood, taken on day 0 of AZD1222 vaccination. These receptors were taken from an adult in good health. Both conserved end residues are part of each CDR3. The D gene is left open where the match is weak. Size values are once, few and many counts, or a class for expanded clones, and some rows have none.

V: TRBV30
D: TRBD1
length: 17
size: NA
J: TRBJ1-2
DNA: TGTGCCTGGAGCCCTCGGGACAGGGGGTCGGGGGCTAATCGCTACACCTTC
CDR3: CAWSPRDRGSGANRYTF

V: TRBV7-8
D: TRBD1
length: 16
size: NA
J: TRBJ1-6
DNA: TGTGCCAGCAGCTTAGCGCAGGGGGTCGGGAGTTCACCCCTCCACTTT
CDR3: CASSLAQGVGSSPLHF

V: TRBV7-9
D: NA
length: 14
size: NA
J: TRBJ1-1
DNA: TGTGCCAGCAGCCCCTCCTTTGTGAACACTGAAGCTTTCTTT
CDR3: CASSPSFVNTEAFF

V: TRBV3-1/TRBV3-2
D: NA
length: 13
size: NA
J: TRBJ1-4
DNA: TGTGCCAGCGGACGGGCAGGGGATGAAAAACTGTTTTTT
CDR3: CASGRAGDEKLFF

V: TRBV2
D: NA
length: 15
size: NA
J: TRBJ1-3
DNA: TGTGCCAGCAGTGAAGGAATGGCCTCTGGAAACACCATATATTTT
CDR3: CASSEGMASGNTIYF

V: TRBV5-6
D: TRBD1
length: 15
size: NA
J: TRBJ1-2
DNA: TGTGCCAGCAGCCCGGTAGAGGGGGCAAGATATGGCTACACCTTC
CDR3: CASSPVEGARYGYTF

V: TRBV6-6
D: NA
length: 13
size: NA
J: TRBJ1-2
DNA: TGTGCCAGCATACAGGGTAGCAACTATGGCTACACCTTC
CDR3: CASIQGSNYGYTF

V: TRBV28
D: TRBD1
length: 18
size: NA
J: TRBJ2-7
DNA: TGTGCCAGCAGTTTATTCAGAAGGGGGCCGGAGAGCTCCTACGAGCAGTACTTC
CDR3: CASSLFRRGPESSYEQYF

V: TRBV11-2
D: NA
length: 14
size: NA
J: TRBJ2-5
DNA: TGTGCCAGCAGCTTAGAGGTTAGCAGAGAGACCCAGTACTTC
CDR3: CASSLEVSRETQYF

V: TRBV27
D: NA
length: 14
size: once
J: TRBJ1-1
DNA: TGTGCCAGCAGTTTACTTCGAGCGAACACTGAAGCTTTCTTT
CDR3: CASSLLRANTEAFF

V: TRBV27
D: NA
length: 13
size: once
J: TRBJ2-7
DNA: TGTGCCAGCAGTTTAGGGGGTGGCTACGAGCAGTACTTC
CDR3: CASSLGGGYEQYF

V: TRBV7-2
D: NA
length: 12
size: NA
J: TRBJ2-5
DNA: TGTGCCAGCAGCTCAATTAGTGAGACCCAGTACTTC
CDR3: CASSSISETQYF

V: TRBV2
D: NA
length: 12
size: NA
J: TRBJ2-3
DNA: TGTGCCAGCAGGAGAGACACAGATACGCAGTATTTT
CDR3: CASRRDTDTQYF

V: TRBV6-6
D: NA
length: 14
size: NA
J: TRBJ1-5
DNA: TGTGCCAGCAACCCCACGGGGGGAAATCAGCCCCAGCATTTT
CDR3: CASNPTGGNQPQHF